This T cell receptor beta chain originates from a study of T-cell reconstitution after alpha-beta-depleted transplantation in children (dated by TCRdb to about 2016). About the investigation overall: Using TCR repertoire profiling, the study followed T-cell immune reconstitution in a quantitative way in children after TCRalphabeta/CD19-depleted allogeneic hematopoietic cell transplantation.

In its sample, this clonotype was seen a few times. Its antigen target is currently unknown. Base qualities are missing; no much larger clone stands one base away. On the study overall, not on this receptor specifically: In some patients, high TCRbeta diversity at day 60 was attributed to recipient T cells and intrathymic progenitors that had survived conditioning. The frequencies of hyperexpanded clones fell over the following months, and after one year, T-cell counts and TCRbeta diversity were mostly attributed to newly produced T cells. About two months after transplant, the apparently early recovery of alphabetaT-cell counts reportedly depended on just several hundred clones that had expanded rapidly and came from non-depleted graft cells.

Library preparation employed PCR. Instrument on record: Illumina HiSeq 2500. TCR libraries were prepared with molecular barcoding, using unique molecular identifiers to normalize TCRbeta repertoire quantification. TCRdb passed the public sequencing reads through fastp at Q25 and MiXCR, retaining productive beta sequences. Rows are unified per CDR3 protein, each entry keeping the most common DNA and genes. Counted in this sample were about 1,000,000 distinct CDR3 sequences; about 30% of them appeared once. The ten most abundant clones make up roughly 31% of the sample. The germline ends are 18 bases apart after V is trimmed by 6 bases and J by 7 bases. Sequences DFQATT (CDR1) and SNEGSKA (CDR2) are obtained from the germline V gene (reference sequence). From its cysteine to its phenylalanine, the CDR3 spans 14 amino acids. Of all the DNA, just the CDR3 is kept, 42 bases in frame from base 1. The sample's treatment or condition label, in plain terms: allogeneic hematopoietic cell transplantation with graft depleted of TCRalphabeta T cells and CD19 B cells. Transplant recipients were children who received TCRalphabeta/CD19-depleted allogeneic hematopoietic cell grafts.

The TCR originated in a boy in the first two years of life who had a stem cell transplant for SCID, so the T cells may come from the graft donor. The sequenced sample was PBMCs, mostly from graft donor cells, obtained 360 days after TCRalphabeta/CD19-depleted stem cell transplant. The chain links TRBV20-1 with TRBJ2-2; the best D guess is TRBD2, with 6 bases matching. The CDR3 here reads CSAPAGQAGGELFF. The nucleotide sequence reads as follows: TGCAGTGCCCCGGCGGGGCAAGCTGGCGGGGAGCTGTTTTTT.